Shown below are 30 T cell receptor beta chains from a single sample sequenced in a study of OX40 agonist ivuxolimab in advanced cancers. TCRdb keeps only in-frame clones here, not all; method: immunoSEQ multiplex PCR. The sample includes more than 65,000 clones, more than 85% seen only once; the top ten take approximately 1.1%. Sequenced here: CD4+ or CD8+ T cells sorted from blood, sampled in a trial of the OX40 agonist ivuxolimab. The receptor source for this set is an adult with an advanced solid tumor such as melanoma, head and neck, liver or kidney cancer.

This rearrangement joins TRBV7-6 to TRBJ2-1, with D perhaps TRBD1 or TRBD2 (6 bases each). Germline V gene data show CDR1 as SGHVS and CDR2 as FNYEAQ. CDR3 size: 19 residues. Trimming took 1 base from V and 0 from J, leaving 19 bases between them. The CDR3 reads CASSLGSGARLGSYNEQFF. CDR3 nucleotides: TGTGCCAGCAGCTTAGGGTCGGGGGCGCGATTGGGCTCCTACAATGAGCAGTTCTTC.

This clone was observed a handful of times. The genes are TRBV6-5 and TRBJ1-5, with TRBD1 matching over 8 bases. V gave up 6 bases and J gave up 4 bases; unmatched junction bases: 8. Germline V gives CDR1 MNHEY, CDR2 SVGAGI. This CDR3 has 15 residues. CDR3 protein: CASSADRGINQPQHF. CDR3 DNA: TGTGCCAGCAGCGCCGACAGGGGAATAAATCAGCCCCAGCATTTT.

The rearrangement joins TRBV7-6 to TRBJ2-2, with 9 bases identical to TRBD1. Germline trimming cut 5 bases from V and 5 bases from J; bases unmatched to any gene: 9. Per the germline V gene, CDR1 is SGHVS and CDR2 is FNYEAQ. The CDR3 has 16 residues. CDR3 nucleotide sequence: TGTGCCAGCAGCGCAACGACAGGGGGTAAAACCGGGGAGCTGTTTTTT. Amino acid sequence: CASSATTGGKTGELFF.

The chain links TRBV5-1 to TRBJ2-7, with 7 bases identical to TRBD2. CDR3 length: 15 amino acids. Trimming took 0 bases from V and 3 from J; bases not matched to a gene: 6. Germline CDR1 is SGHRS and CDR2 is YFSETQ. The CDR3 DNA follows: TGCGCCAGCAGCTTGGGTCCTACTAGCGTCTACGAGCAGTACTTC. Residues: CASSLGPTSVYEQYF.

This clone turned up a few times. The genes are TRBV4-1 and TRBJ1-1; possible D gene TRBD1, 5 bases. The CDR3 runs 13 residues. From germline, CDR1 is MGHRA and CDR2 YSYEKL. V was cut by 8 bases and J by 3 bases, with 13 bases left in between. CDR3 nucleotide sequence: TGCGCCAGCCGCCGGGAGACAGACACTGAAGCTTTCTTT. This codes for CASRRETDTEAFF.

Only a few counts were recorded for this clone. This chain connects TRBV11-3 to TRBJ2-3; D may correspond to TRBD1 or TRBD2 (5 bases each). The V end lost 5 bases, the J end lost 0 bases, and 9 bases lay between the germline ends. CDR3 length equals 14 residues. Germline-derived CDR1 and CDR2 are SGHNT and YENEEA. The CDR3 here is CASSRGGSTDTQYF. The CDR3 bases are TGTGCCAGCAGCCGGGGCGGGAGCACAGATACGCAGTATTTT.

The V call is TRBV10-2, the J call TRBJ2-1, with 13 bases matching TRBD2. The germline V gene encodes CDR1 WSHSY and CDR2 SAAADI. CDR3 size: 14 residues. After removal of 7 bases from V and 6 bases from J, the junction contained 3 bases not matched to a gene. CDR3 amino acids: CASTRTSGSNEQFF. As DNA, the CDR3 is TGCGCCAGCACCAGGACTAGCGGGAGCAATGAGCAGTTCTTC.

This clone was counted only a few times. The chain is built from TRBV2 and TRBJ2-5; no reliable D call. The CDR3 runs to 12 residues. The V end was cut by 2 bases, the J end by 0 bases, with 1 base between. The germline V gene encodes CDR1 SNHLY and CDR2 FYNNEI. CDR3 DNA sequence: TGTGCCAGCAGTGAAAACCAAGAGACCCAGTACTTC. Its protein product is CASSENQETQYF.

The rearrangement uses TRBV11-2 and TRBJ2-3, with D tentatively TRBD2 (6 bases). The CDR3 is made up of 15 amino acids. Germline CDR1 is SGHAT and CDR2 is FQNNGV. Trimming shortened V by 3 bases and J by 0 bases, and 10 bases separated the two germline ends. The CDR3 loop is CASSFGGASTDTQYF. The CDR3 DNA follows: TGTGCCAGCAGCTTTGGCGGGGCAAGCACAGATACGCAGTATTTT.

CDR3 loop: CASSDPQGWQPQHF. The CDR3 bases are TGTGCCAGCAGTGACCCACAGGGCTGGCAGCCCCAGCATTTT. The chain joins TRBV6-1 to TRBJ1-5, with a tentative D call TRBD1 (6 bases). This CDR3 comprises 14 residues. V dropped 3 bases and J dropped 7 bases, with 13 bases sitting between them. CDR1 MNHNS and CDR2 SASEGT come from the germline V gene.

V usage is TRBV11-3 and J usage is TRBJ2-1, with D maybe TRBD1 (5 bases). With 1 base removed from V and 7 bases from J, the gap between germline ends came to 14 bases. In germline, CDR1 is SGHNT, CDR2 YENEEA. The CDR3 is 15 amino acids. Here the CDR3 DNA reads TGTGCCAGCAGCTTAGTCGTAGGGGTGGGGAATGAGCAGTTCTTC. Translated, it gives CASSLVVGVGNEQFF.

This chain links TRBV19 with TRBJ2-7, with 7 bases matching TRBD2. CDR1 is LNHDA, CDR2 SQIVND, per germline (reference sequence). The CDR3 covers 13 residues. V was pared by 6 bases and J by 5 bases, with 7 bases of the junction left unmatched. As DNA, the CDR3 is TGTGCCAGTAGGATCGCGGGAGCTCACGAGCAGTACTTC. The encoded protein is CASRIAGAHEQYF.

This rearrangement joins TRBV7-9 to TRBJ1-2; D is uncertain. Trimming pared 4 bases from V and 7 bases from J, leaving 13 bases between. Per germline, CDR1 SEHNR and CDR2 FQNEAQ (reference sequence). The CDR3 is made up of 13 amino acids. The CDR3 nucleotides are TGTGCCAGCAGCTCTGCGGGAGAGGTTGGCTACACCTTC. Protein: CASSSAGEVGYTF.

The rearrangement links TRBV30 to TRBJ1-4; 8 positions match TRBD1. This CDR3 region has 14 residues. Germline assignment: CDR1 GTSNPN and CDR2 SVGIG (reference sequence). After removal of 4 bases from V and 8 bases from J, the junction contained 9 bases not matched to a gene. CDR3 in amino acids: CAWTPTGVREKLFF. The DNA for the CDR3 is TGTGCCTGGACCCCGACAGGGGTGCGGGAAAAACTGTTTTTT.

The V call is TRBV10-1, the J call TRBJ2-3; D is ambiguous. There are 15 residues in the CDR3. Germline CDR1 WNHNN, CDR2 SYGVQD (reference sequence). V lost 0 bases and J 2 bases, leaving 9 bases between the germline ends. The CDR3, as DNA: TGCGCCAGCAGTGAGTCGCTAGGGTTCACAGATACGCAGTATTTT. This translates into CASSESLGFTDTQYF.

This chain joins TRBV5-1 and TRBJ2-6, with 10 bases that match TRBD1. This CDR3 spans 18 amino acids. Germline lookup yields CDR1 SGHRS and CDR2 YFSETQ. V was clipped by 3 bases and J by 0 bases; unmatched bases: 6. CDR3: CASSWGQGTNSGANVLTF. Written as DNA, the CDR3 is TGCGCCAGCAGCTGGGGACAGGGGACTAACTCTGGGGCCAACGTCCTGACTTTC. Supplemented by reference TRBV5-1 and TRBJ2-6, the full variable domain reads KAGVTQTPRYLIKTRGQQVTLSCSPISGHRSVSWYQQTPGQGLQFLFEYFSETQRNKGNFPGRFSGRQFSNSRSEMNVSTLELGDSALYLCASSWGQGTNSGANVLTFGAGSRLTVL.

The rearrangement joins TRBV2 to TRBJ2-1; 14 bases are a match to TRBD2. V shed 6 bases and J 9 bases; nucleotides not matched to a gene: 7. Germline-derived CDR1 and CDR2 are SNHLY and FYNNEI. The CDR3 length is 15 residues. The CDR3 DNA reads TGTGCCAGCAGCCGGGGACTAGCGGGAGTGGGTGAGCAGTTCTTC. It specifies CASSRGLAGVGEQFF.

The chain joins TRBV6-5 to TRBJ2-2, with TRBD1 as a possible D gene (6 bases). The length of the CDR3 is 14 residues. The V end lost 7 bases, the J end lost 3 bases, and 12 bases lay between the germline ends. CDR1 is MNHEY, CDR2 SVGAGI, per germline. The CDR3 reads CASKPGVDTGELFF. The DNA of the CDR3 is TGTGCCAGCAAACCAGGGGTTGACACCGGGGAGCTGTTTTTT.

This sequence joins TRBV11-2 and TRBJ2-5; 8 bases fit TRBD1. Trimming took 1 base from V and 5 from J; bases not matched to a gene: 6. Germline V lookup: CDR1 SGHAT, CDR2 FQNNGV. This CDR3 is built from 15 residues. In nucleotides, the CDR3 is TGTGCCAGCAGCTTAGTCTGGACAGGGTGGGAGACCCAGTACTTC. As protein: CASSLVWTGWETQYF.

The rearrangement joins TRBV5-1 to TRBJ2-1; 10 bases line up with TRBD2. Germline CDR1 SGHRS, CDR2 YFSETQ. Trimming at V came to 4 bases and at J to 7 bases, leaving 8 bases not matched to a gene. The CDR3 extends over 15 amino acids. The CDR3 bases are TGCGCCAGCAGCCACGGACTAGCGGACGAGAATGAGCAGTTCTTC. This codes for CASSHGLADENEQFF.

J is TRBJ2-5 and V is TRBV30; the match to TRBD1 covers 11 bases. Germline CDR1 is GTSNPN and CDR2 is SVGIG (reference sequence). This CDR3 spans 12 amino acids. DNA of the CDR3: TGTGCACGGACAGGGGGCTCAGAGACCCAGTACTTC. Its translation: CARTGGSETQYF.

The rearrangement uses TRBV30 and TRBJ1-1, with D possibly being TRBD1 (5 bases). CDR3 size: 13 residues. Trimming pared 3 bases from V and 4 bases from J, leaving 12 bases between. Germline CDR1 GTSNPN, CDR2 SVGIG (reference sequence). DNA for the CDR3: TGTGCCTGGAGGGGGGTTGGGGGCACTGAAGCTTTCTTT. Residues: CAWRGVGGTEAFF.

This chain links TRBV5-4 with TRBJ1-1, with no clear D. This CDR3 is built from 15 residues. The germline V gene encodes CDR1 SGHNT and CDR2 YYREEE (reference sequence). Trimming took off 4 bases at V and 1 base at J, with 14 bases between the two ends. DNA of the CDR3: TGTGCCAGCAGCCGTCCCACAACCCCGAACACTGAAGCTTTCTTT. It is translated as CASSRPTTPNTEAFF.

The rearrangement uses TRBV7-8 and TRBJ2-5; a possible D gene is TRBD1 (5 bases). The germline V gene encodes CDR1 SGHVS and CDR2 FQNEAQ. There are 14 residues in the CDR3. V lost 3 bases and J lost 2, with 10 bases in between. For the CDR3, the DNA is TGTGCCAGCAGCTTGGGCAGGGCTCAAGAGACCCAGTACTTC. The encoded protein is CASSLGRAQETQYF. Complete variable domain (other parts from reference TRBV7-8 and TRBJ2-5): GAGVSQSPRYKVAKRGQDVALRCDPISGHVSLFWYQQALGQGPEFLTYFQNEAQLDKSGLPSDRFFAERPEGSVSTLKIQRTQQEDSAVYLCASSLGRAQETQYFGPGTRLLVL.

The chain links TRBV7-3 to TRBJ2-1; 14 bases are shared with TRBD2. Germline V gene sequence: CDR1 SGHTA, CDR2 FQGTGA. The junction had 3 bases not matched to a gene; V was cut back by 2 bases and J by 9 bases. This CDR3 spans 15 amino acids. CDR3 sequence reads: CASSLLGLAGGEQFF. The CDR3, as DNA: TGTGCCAGCAGCTTACTTGGACTAGCGGGAGGTGAGCAGTTCTTC. The whole variable domain, filled in from reference TRBV7-3 and TRBJ2-1, reads GAGVSQTPSNKVTEKGKYVELRCDPISGHTALYWYRQSLGQGPEFLIYFQGTGAADDSGLPNDRFFAVRPEGSVSTLKIQRTERGDSAVYLCASSLLGLAGGEQFFGPGTRLTVL.

The chain couples TRBV5-8 to TRBJ1-2, with D perhaps TRBD1 (5 bases). This CDR3 is built from 14 residues. CDR1 SGHTS and CDR2 YDEGEE come from the germline V gene. Deletions cut 4 bases from V and 2 bases from J, with 12 bases between. DNA for the CDR3: TGTGCCAGCAGCGGGGGGGGATTGAACTATGGCTACACCTTC. This codes for CASSGGGLNYGYTF.

The chain joins TRBV5-1 to TRBJ2-2; 9 nucleotides match TRBD1. Trimming cost V 0 bases and J 1 base; bases outside gene matches: 7. This CDR3 contains 18 residues. Germline loops: CDR1 SGHRS, CDR2 YFSETQ. The CDR3 DNA is TGCGCCAGCAGCTTGGGGTCCACGGGACAGGGGAACACCGGGGAGCTGTTTTTT. Protein product: CASSLGSTGQGNTGELFF.

The chain combines TRBV7-8 with TRBJ1-1; TRBD1 matches 11 bases. This CDR3 comprises 17 residues. Per germline, CDR1 SGHVS and CDR2 FQNEAQ. The V gene end was trimmed by 0 bases and the J gene end by 0 bases; junction bases not matched to a gene: 3. This CDR3 reads CASSLAGQGAMNTEAFF. CDR3 bases: TGTGCCAGCAGCTTAGCTGGACAGGGGGCCATGAACACTGAAGCTTTCTTT.

This clone has only one observation. The rearrangement joins TRBV6-1 to TRBJ2-5; TRBD1 is a possible D gene (6 bases). CDR1 is MNHNS, CDR2 SASEGT, per germline. V lost 5 bases and J lost 4, with 11 bases in between. The CDR3 is 13 amino acids. The CDR3 here is CASSTGFLETQYF. CDR3 coding DNA: TGTGCCAGCAGTACAGGGTTTCTAGAGACCCAGTACTTC.

CDR3 sequence (DNA): TGCGCCAGCAGCCTGCCAAAAAGGGGACAGGGGCTGAACACTGAAGCTTTCTTT. Its protein is CASSLPKRGQGLNTEAFF. The chain uses TRBV5-1 and TRBJ1-1, with 10 bases matching TRBD1. V lost 4 bases, J lost 0 bases, and 12 bases stayed unmatched. Germline V gene sequence: CDR1 SGHRS, CDR2 YFSETQ. This CDR3 is 18 amino acids long.